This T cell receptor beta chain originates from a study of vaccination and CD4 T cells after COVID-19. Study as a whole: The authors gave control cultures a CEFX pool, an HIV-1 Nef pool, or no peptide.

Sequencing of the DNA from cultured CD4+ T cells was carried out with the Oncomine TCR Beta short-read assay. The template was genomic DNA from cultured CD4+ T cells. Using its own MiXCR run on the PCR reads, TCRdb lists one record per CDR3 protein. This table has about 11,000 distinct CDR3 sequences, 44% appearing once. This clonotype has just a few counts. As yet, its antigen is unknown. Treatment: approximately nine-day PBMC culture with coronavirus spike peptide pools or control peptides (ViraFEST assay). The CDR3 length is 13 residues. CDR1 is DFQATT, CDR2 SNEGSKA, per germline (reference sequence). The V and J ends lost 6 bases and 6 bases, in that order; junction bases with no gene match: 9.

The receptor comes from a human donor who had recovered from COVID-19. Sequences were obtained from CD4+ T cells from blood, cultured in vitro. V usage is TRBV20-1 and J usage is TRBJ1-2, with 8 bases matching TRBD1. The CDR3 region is CSAEDRGLHGYTF. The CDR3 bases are TGCAGTGCGGAAGACAGGGGATTACATGGCTACACCTTC.